This T cell receptor beta chain was sequenced in a study of graft-versus-host responses after intestinal transplantation. Study information: Uniformly, recipients were administered anti-thymocyte globulin induction with subsequent tacrolimus and steroids for around three years.

The assay was immunoSEQ multiplex PCR, and TCRdb's table has in-frame clones only and misses some. The sample includes fewer than 9,500 clones, roughly 69% of them seen just once. CDR1 and CDR2 (germline): MNHEY, SMNVEV (reference sequence). CDR3 length equals 13 residues. The ends were cut back, 3 bases at V and 7 bases at J, with 12 bases in the middle. Lymphocytes (intraepithelial and lamina propria) were released by processing the graft tissue. The rearrangement joins TRBV27 to TRBJ2-5, with D unclear. This receptor was obtained from a human patient who received an intestinal transplant, so some T cells may come from the graft donor. Sequenced here: ileum tissue, sampled around eight months after intestinal transplantation. The CDR3 DNA sequence: TGTGCCAGCAGTTTGTCGTGGGAAGGGACCCAGTACTTC. Translating gives CASSLSWEGTQYF.